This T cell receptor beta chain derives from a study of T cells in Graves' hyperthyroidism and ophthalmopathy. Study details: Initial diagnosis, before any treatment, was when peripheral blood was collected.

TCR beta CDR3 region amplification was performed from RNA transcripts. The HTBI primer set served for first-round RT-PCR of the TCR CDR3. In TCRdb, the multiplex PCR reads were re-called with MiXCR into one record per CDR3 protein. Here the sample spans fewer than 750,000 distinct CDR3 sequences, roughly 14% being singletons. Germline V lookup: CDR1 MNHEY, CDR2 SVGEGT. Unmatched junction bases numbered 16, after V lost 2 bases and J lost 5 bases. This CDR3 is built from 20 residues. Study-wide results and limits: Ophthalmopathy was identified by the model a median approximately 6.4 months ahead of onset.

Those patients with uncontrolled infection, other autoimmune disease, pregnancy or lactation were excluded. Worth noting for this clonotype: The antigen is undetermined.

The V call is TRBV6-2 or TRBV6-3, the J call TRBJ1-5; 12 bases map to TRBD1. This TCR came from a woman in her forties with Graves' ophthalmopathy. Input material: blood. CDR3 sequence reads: CASSYAKDPGQGAPDQPQHF. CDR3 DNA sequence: TGTGCCAGCAGTTACGCAAAAGACCCGGGACAGGGGGCTCCGGATCAGCCCCAGCATTTT.